This T cell receptor beta chain comes out of a study of T-cell reconstitution after alpha-beta-depleted transplantation in children. Germline-derived CDR1 and CDR2 are DFQATT and SNEGSKA (reference sequence). The CDR3 totals 17 residues. J was trimmed by 7 bases and V by 1 base; bases with no gene match: 17. Unique molecular identifiers were incorporated during preparation of the TCRbeta library. TCRdb itself ran the PCR reads through MiXCR, one entry per CDR3 protein. The sample shows hundreds of thousands of distinct CDR3 sequences, 10% to 15% of them seen only once. Sequences were derived from PBMCs, mostly from graft donor cells, sampled 360 days after TCRalphabeta/CD19-depleted stem cell transplant. The chain couples TRBV20-1 to TRBJ2-5; TRBD2 aligns across 8 bases. This sequence was found in a male patient aged 5 to 17 who had a stem cell transplant for acute myeloid leukemia, so the T cells may come from the graft donor. CDR3 loop: CSARGESGSPFVGTQYF. The DNA of the CDR3 is TGCAGTGCTAGAGGGGAAAGCGGGAGTCCCTTCGTAGGGACCCAGTACTTC.